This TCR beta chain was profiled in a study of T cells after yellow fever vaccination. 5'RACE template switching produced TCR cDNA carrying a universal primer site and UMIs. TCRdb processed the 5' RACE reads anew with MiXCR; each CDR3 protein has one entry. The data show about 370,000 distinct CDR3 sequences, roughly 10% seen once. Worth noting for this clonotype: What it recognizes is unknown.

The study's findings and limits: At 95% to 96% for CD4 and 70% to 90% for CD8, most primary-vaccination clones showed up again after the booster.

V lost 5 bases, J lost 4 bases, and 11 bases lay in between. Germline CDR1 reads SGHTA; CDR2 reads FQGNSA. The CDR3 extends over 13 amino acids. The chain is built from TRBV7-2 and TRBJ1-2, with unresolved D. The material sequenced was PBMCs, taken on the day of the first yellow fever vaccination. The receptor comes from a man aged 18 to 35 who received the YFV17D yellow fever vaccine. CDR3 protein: CASSQTEAYGYTF. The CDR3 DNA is TGTGCCAGCAGCCAGACGGAAGCCTATGGCTACACCTTC.